The T cell receptor beta chain described here comes from a study of T cell changes during pregnancy in multiple sclerosis. Generated by immunoSEQ multiplex PCR, the TCRdb table keeps only in-frame clones and is missing some. The sample lists roughly 32,000 clones; 90% to 95% were seen once. Per the germline V gene, CDR1 is SGHVS and CDR2 is FQNEAQ. The CDR3 runs 13 residues. V lost 5 bases, J lost 4 bases, and 3 bases stayed unmatched. Here the sequenced sample was CD8+ T cells from peripheral blood mononuclear cells, taken in the second trimester of pregnancy. The V call is TRBV7-8, the J call TRBJ2-7; TRBD1 matches 9 bases. This receptor was obtained from a female donor in good health, enrolled as a control in a pregnancy study. CDR3 coding DNA: TGTGCCAGCAGCGCGGACAGGGGTTACGAGCAGTACTTC. It encodes CASSADRGYEQYF.